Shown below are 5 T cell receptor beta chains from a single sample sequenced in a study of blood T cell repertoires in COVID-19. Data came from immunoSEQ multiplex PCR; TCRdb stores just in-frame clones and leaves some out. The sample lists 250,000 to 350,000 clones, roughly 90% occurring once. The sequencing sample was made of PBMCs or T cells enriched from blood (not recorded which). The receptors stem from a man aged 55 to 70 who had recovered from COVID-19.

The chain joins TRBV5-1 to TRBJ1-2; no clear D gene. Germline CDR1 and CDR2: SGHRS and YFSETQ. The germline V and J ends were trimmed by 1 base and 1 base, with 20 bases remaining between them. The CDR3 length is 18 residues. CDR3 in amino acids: CASSLSPGYTRDNYGYTF. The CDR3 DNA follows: TGCGCCAGCAGCTTGTCCCCAGGTTACACGAGAGATAACTATGGCTACACCTTC. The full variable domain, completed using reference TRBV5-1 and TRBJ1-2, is KAGVTQTPRYLIKTRGQQVTLSCSPISGHRSVSWYQQTPGQGLQFLFEYFSETQRNKGNFPGRFSGRQFSNSRSEMNVSTLELGDSALYLCASSLSPGYTRDNYGYTFGSGTRLTVV.

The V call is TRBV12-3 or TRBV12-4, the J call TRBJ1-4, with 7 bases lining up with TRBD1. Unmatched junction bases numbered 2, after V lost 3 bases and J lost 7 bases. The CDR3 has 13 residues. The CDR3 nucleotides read TGTGCCAGCAGTTTCAGACAGGGTGAAAAACTGTTTTTT. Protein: CASSFRQGEKLFF.

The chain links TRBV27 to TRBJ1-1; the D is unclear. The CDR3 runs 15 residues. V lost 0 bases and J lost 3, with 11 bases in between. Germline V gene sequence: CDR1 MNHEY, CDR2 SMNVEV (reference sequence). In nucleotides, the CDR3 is TGTGCCAGCAGTTTATCTCTCCTCCGGGACACTGAAGCTTTCTTT. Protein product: CASSLSLLRDTEAFF.

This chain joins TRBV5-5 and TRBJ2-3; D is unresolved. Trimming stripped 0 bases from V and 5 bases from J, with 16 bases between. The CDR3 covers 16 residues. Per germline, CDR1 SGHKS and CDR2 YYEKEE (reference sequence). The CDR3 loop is CASSLAMWVQVDTQYF. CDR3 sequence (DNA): TGTGCCAGCAGCTTGGCGATGTGGGTGCAGGTAGATACGCAGTATTTT.

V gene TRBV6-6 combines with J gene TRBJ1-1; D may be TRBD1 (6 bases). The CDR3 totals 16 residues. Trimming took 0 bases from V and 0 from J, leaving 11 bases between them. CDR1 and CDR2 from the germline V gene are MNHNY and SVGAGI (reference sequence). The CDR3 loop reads CASSYSRTVMNTEAFF. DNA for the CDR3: TGTGCCAGCAGTTACTCGAGGACAGTAATGAACACTGAAGCTTTCTTT.